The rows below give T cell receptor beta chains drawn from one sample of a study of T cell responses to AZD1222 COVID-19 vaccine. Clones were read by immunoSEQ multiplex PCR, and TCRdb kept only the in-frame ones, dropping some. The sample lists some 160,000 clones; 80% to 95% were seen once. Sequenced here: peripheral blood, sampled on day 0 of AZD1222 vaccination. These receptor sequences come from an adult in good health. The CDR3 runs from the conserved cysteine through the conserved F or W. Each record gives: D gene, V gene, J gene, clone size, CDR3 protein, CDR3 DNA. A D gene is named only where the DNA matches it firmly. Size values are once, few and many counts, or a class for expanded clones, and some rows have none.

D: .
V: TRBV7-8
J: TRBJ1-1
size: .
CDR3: CASSLSREEAFF
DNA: TGTGCCAGCAGCTTATCCAGGGAAGAAGCTTTCTTT

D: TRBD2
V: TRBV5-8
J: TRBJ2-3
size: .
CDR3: CASSLASGASTDTQYF
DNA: TGTGCCAGCAGCTTGGCTAGCGGAGCTAGCACAGATACGCAGTATTTT

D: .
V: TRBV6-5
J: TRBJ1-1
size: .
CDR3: CASSYSKVSEAFF
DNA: TGTGCCAGCAGTTACTCGAAGGTTAGTGAAGCTTTCTTT

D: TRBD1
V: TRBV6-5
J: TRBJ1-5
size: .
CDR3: CASSPDRRNQPQHF
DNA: TGTGCCAGCAGTCCGGACAGGCGCAATCAGCCCCAGCATTTT

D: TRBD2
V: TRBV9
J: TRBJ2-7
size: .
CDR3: CASSVGPSGTYEQYF
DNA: TGTGCCAGCAGCGTAGGTCCTAGCGGCACCTACGAGCAGTACTTC

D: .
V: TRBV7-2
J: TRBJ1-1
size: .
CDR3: CASSSYGPAEAFF
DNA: TGTGCCAGCAGCTCTTACGGACCTGCGGAAGCTTTCTTT

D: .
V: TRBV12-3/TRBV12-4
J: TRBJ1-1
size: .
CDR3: CASSLPGNTEAFF
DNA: TGTGCCAGCAGTTTACCAGGGAACACTGAAGCTTTCTTT

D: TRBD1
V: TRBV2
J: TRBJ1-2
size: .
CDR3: CASSEKQGGEKGYTF
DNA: TGTGCCAGCAGCGAAAAACAGGGGGGTGAGAAAGGCTACACCTTC

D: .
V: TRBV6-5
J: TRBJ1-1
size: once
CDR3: CASSYEGVADTEAFF
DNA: TGTGCCAGCAGTTACGAGGGGGTTGCAGACACTGAAGCTTTCTTT

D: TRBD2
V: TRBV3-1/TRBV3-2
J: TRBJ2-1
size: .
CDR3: CASSQARLAGYNEQFF
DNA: TGTGCCAGCAGCCAAGCTAGACTAGCGGGCTACAATGAGCAGTTCTTC

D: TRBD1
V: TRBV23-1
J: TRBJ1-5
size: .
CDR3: CASSHAPIPPTGRVGNQPQHF
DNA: TGCGCCAGCAGTCATGCCCCAATACCCCCGACAGGGCGGGTCGGCAATCAGCCCCAGCATTTT

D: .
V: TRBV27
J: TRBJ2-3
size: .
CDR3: CASSLLGGGTDTQYF
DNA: TGTGCCAGCAGTCTTCTAGGGGGGGGGACAGATACGCAGTATTTT

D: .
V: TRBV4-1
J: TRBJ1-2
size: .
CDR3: CASSQGPSGLQVYGYTF
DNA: TGCGCCAGCAGCCAAGGACCTTCGGGGCTTCAAGTCTATGGCTACACCTTC

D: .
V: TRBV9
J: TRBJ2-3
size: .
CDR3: CASSARAEDTQYF
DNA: TGTGCCAGCAGCGCTCGAGCCGAGGATACGCAGTATTTT

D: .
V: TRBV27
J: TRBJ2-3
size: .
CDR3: CASSFGGATDTQYF
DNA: TGTGCCAGCAGTTTTGGCGGGGCCACAGATACGCAGTATTTT

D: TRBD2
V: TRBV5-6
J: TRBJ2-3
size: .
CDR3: CASSSSSGRTDTQYF
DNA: TGTGCCAGCAGCTCGTCTTCCGGGAGGACAGATACGCAGTATTTT

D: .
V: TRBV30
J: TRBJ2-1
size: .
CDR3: CAWSALMGDHNEQFF
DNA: TGTGCCTGGAGTGCCCTCATGGGGGACCACAATGAGCAGTTCTTC

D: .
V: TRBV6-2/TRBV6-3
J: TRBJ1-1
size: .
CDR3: CASSYSGRLNTEAFF
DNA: TGTGCCAGCAGTTACTCTGGGCGTTTGAACACTGAAGCTTTCTTT

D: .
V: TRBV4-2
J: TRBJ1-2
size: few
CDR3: CASSQSGGRVIYGYTF
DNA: TGTGCCAGCAGCCAATCCGGGGGCAGGGTGATATATGGCTACACCTTC

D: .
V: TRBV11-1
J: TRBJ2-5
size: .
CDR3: CASSLARGIRETQYF
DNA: TGTGCCAGCAGCTTAGCGCGAGGGATTCGAGAGACCCAGTACTTC

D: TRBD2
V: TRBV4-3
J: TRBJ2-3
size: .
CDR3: CASSQDWGGGAVDTQYF
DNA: TGCGCCAGCAGCCAAGATTGGGGCGGGGGGGCCGTAGATACGCAGTATTTT

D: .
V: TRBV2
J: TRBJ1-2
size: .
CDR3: CASGRGEGRPNYGYTF
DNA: TGTGCCAGCGGACGGGGGGAAGGGAGACCTAACTATGGCTACACCTTC

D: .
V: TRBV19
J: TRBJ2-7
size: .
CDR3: CASSAFKSYEQYF
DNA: TGTGCCAGTAGTGCTTTCAAATCCTACGAGCAGTACTTC

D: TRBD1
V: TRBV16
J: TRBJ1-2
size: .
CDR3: CASSLQQGQHNYGYTF
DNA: TGTGCCAGCAGCCTCCAACAGGGACAGCATAACTATGGCTACACCTTC